The rows below give T cell receptor beta chains drawn from one sample of a study of control samples from healthy donors and cancer patients. TCRdb keeps only in-frame clones here, not all; method: immunoSEQ multiplex PCR. Of some 150,000 clones listed, 93% are singletons. Sequenced sample: blood. Every receptor here comes from a man aged 45-65 years in good health. Each CDR3 is given with its conserved first and last residue. D genes are given only for firm matches. Where a row states a size, it is once, few, many or the class of an expanded clone; other rows omit it.

cdr3_aa cdr3_nt d_call v_call clone_size j_call
CAWSVTYEQYF TGTGCCTGGAGTGTCACATACGAGCAGTACTTC . TRBV30 . TRBJ2-7
CASSLNGAGQGELFF TGTGCCAGCAGCTTAAACGGGGCGGGCCAAGGGGAGCTGTTTTTT . TRBV7-6 . TRBJ2-2
CASSLGGPYEQYF TGTGCCAGCAGTTTGGGCGGACCCTACGAGCAGTACTTC . TRBV12-3/TRBV12-4 . TRBJ2-7
CASSMSVGGGGQPQHF TGTGCCAGTAGTATGAGCGTTGGAGGGGGCGGTCAGCCCCAGCATTTT TRBD1 TRBV19 few TRBJ1-5
CASKKREGHRNEQFF TGTGCCAGCAAAAAGCGGGAGGGCCATAGGAATGAGCAGTTCTTC TRBD2 TRBV3-1/TRBV3-2 . TRBJ2-1
CASSLGQGTRNTIYF TGCGCCAGCAGCCTGGGACAAGGAACCCGAAACACCATATATTTT . TRBV5-1 . TRBJ1-3
CASSPQGAGVADTQYF TGTGCCAGCTCCCCTCAGGGAGCGGGAGTCGCAGATACGCAGTATTTT TRBD2 TRBV18 . TRBJ2-3
CASSPFEFGELTGELFF TGTGCCAGCTCACCATTCGAGTTCGGGGAACTAACCGGGGAGCTGTTTTTT . TRBV18 once TRBJ2-2
CASSDGSGREPLHF TGTGCCAGCAGTGACGGGTCAGGGAGGGAACCCCTCCACTTT . TRBV6-4 . TRBJ1-6
CAWSTGGGFGNTIYF TGTGCCTGGAGTACAGGGGGAGGCTTTGGAAACACCATATATTTT TRBD1 TRBV30 few TRBJ1-3
CASSLTRTDGETQYF TGTGCCAGCAGCTTAACGCGGACTGACGGGGAGACCCAGTACTTC . TRBV7-3 . TRBJ2-5
CASSSTDRVTEAFF TGTGCCAGCAGCTCGACGGACAGGGTCACTGAAGCTTTCTTT TRBD1 TRBV6-5 . TRBJ1-1
CARGTESYGYTF TGTGCCAGAGGTACCGAGTCCTATGGCTACACCTTC . TRBV6-5 . TRBJ1-2
CASSFSGTGDENTIYF TGTGCCAGCAGTTTTTCCGGGACAGGGGATGAAAACACCATATATTTT TRBD1 TRBV6-5 . TRBJ1-3
CASSSTHSNQPQHF TGTGCCAGCAGTTCCACACATAGCAATCAGCCCCAGCATTTT . TRBV28 once TRBJ1-5
CASRRTVSSTDTQYF TGTGCCAGCAGGAGAACGGTGTCTAGCACAGATACGCAGTATTTT . TRBV7-3 . TRBJ2-3
CASSLSRRVANYGYTF TGTGCCAGCAGTTTATCGAGGAGGGTTGCTAACTATGGCTACACCTTC . TRBV27 . TRBJ1-2
CASRRGMTDTQYF TGTGCCAGCAGACGGGGGATGACAGATACGCAGTATTTT . TRBV3-1/TRBV3-2 . TRBJ2-3
CASSLGGGNLNTGELFF TGTGCCAGCAGCTTAGGGGGCGGGAACCTTAACACCGGGGAGCTGTTTTTT . TRBV7-8 . TRBJ2-2
CASSLTARYGYTF TGTGCCAGCAGCTTGACAGCCCGGTATGGCTACACCTTC . TRBV11-2 . TRBJ1-2
CASSLSRGSKEYF TGTGCCAGCAGTTTATCGAGGGGCTCGAAGGAGTACTTC . TRBV27 once TRBJ2-7
CASGTEPGTGLHEQYF TGTGCCAGCGGCACAGAGCCCGGGACAGGGTTACACGAGCAGTACTTC TRBD1 TRBV7-9 once TRBJ2-7
CASSSGTSGYEQYF TGTGCCAGCAGCTCCGGGACTAGCGGCTACGAGCAGTACTTC TRBD2 TRBV3-1/TRBV3-2 . TRBJ2-7
CASRGDSSSYNEQFF TGTGCCAGCAGGGGAGACAGTAGCTCCTACAATGAGCAGTTCTTC . TRBV28 once TRBJ2-1
CAISEFGSSYEQYF TGTGCCATCAGTGAGTTCGGAAGCTCCTACGAGCAGTACTTC . TRBV10-3 . TRBJ2-7
CASSSYRGVNQPQHF TGTGCCAGCAGTTCTTACAGGGGGGTTAATCAGCCCCAGCATTTT TRBD1 TRBV6-5 . TRBJ1-5
CASRPYTGELFF TGTGCCAGCAGGCCTTACACCGGGGAGCTGTTTTTT . TRBV12-3/TRBV12-4 . TRBJ2-2
CASSPQRTGSIGANVLTF TGTGCCAGCAGCCCACAGCGGACAGGAAGTATTGGGGCCAACGTCCTGACTTTC TRBD1 TRBV7-3 . TRBJ2-6
CASSPAIPGRRPDEQYF TGTGCCAGCAGTCCCGCAATTCCGGGACGGAGGCCGGACGAGCAGTACTTC . TRBV28 . TRBJ2-7
CASSEVPLAGGGADTQYF TGTGCCAGCAGTGAGGTGCCCCTAGCGGGAGGGGGGGCAGATACGCAGTATTTT TRBD2 TRBV6-1 . TRBJ2-3
CASSRGLGREETQYF TGTGCCAGTAGTAGGGGACTGGGACGTGAGGAGACCCAGTACTTC . TRBV19 . TRBJ2-5
CASSRNREQFF TGTGCCAGCTCACGAAATCGAGAGCAGTTCTTC . TRBV18 . TRBJ2-1
CSARARPLHF TGCAGTGCTAGAGCCCGGCCCCTCCACTTT . TRBV20-1 few TRBJ1-6
CASSLLGDYYEQYF TGTGCCAGCAGTTTGTTGGGGGACTACTACGAGCAGTACTTC TRBD2 TRBV28 . TRBJ2-7
CASSRLGLGPTGNTIYF TGTGCCAGCAGCCGGTTGGGCCTCGGGCCGACTGGAAACACCATATATTTT . TRBV28 . TRBJ1-3
CASSPGHEQYF TGTGCCAGCAGTCCCGGGCACGAGCAGTACTTC . TRBV2 . TRBJ2-7
CASRKGQGLPGANVLTF TGTGCCAGCAGGAAAGGACAGGGTTTGCCTGGGGCCAACGTCCTGACTTTC TRBD1 TRBV2 . TRBJ2-6
CASSLGQGGEAFF TGCGCCAGCAGCCTGGGACAGGGTGGTGAAGCTTTCTTT TRBD1 TRBV5-1 . TRBJ1-1
CASIPTGNYGYTF TGTGCCAGTATTCCGACAGGGAACTATGGCTACACCTTC TRBD1 TRBV19 . TRBJ1-2
CASSSGTGVLYNEQFF TGTGCCAGCAGTTCCGGGACAGGAGTTCTCTACAATGAGCAGTTCTTC TRBD1 TRBV7-9 . TRBJ2-1
CATSRDIRQATNYGYTF TGTGCCACCAGCAGAGATATCCGGCAGGCGACTAACTATGGCTACACCTTC . TRBV15 . TRBJ1-2
CASSPRVGAATGTEAFF TGTGCCAGCAGTCCAAGGGTAGGGGCCGCTACAGGCACTGAAGCTTTCTTT . TRBV6-6 . TRBJ1-1
CASFSGRGNIQYF TGTGCCAGCTTTAGCGGGAGAGGAAACATTCAGTACTTC TRBD2 TRBV28 . TRBJ2-4
CASSRHGTARRDTGELFF TGCGCCAGCAGCAGACACGGGACAGCCAGAAGGGACACCGGGGAGCTGTTTTTT TRBD1 TRBV5-1 . TRBJ2-2
CASSLEGRSLQGYTF TGTGCCAGCAGCTTGGAAGGCCGCTCTCTTCAAGGCTACACCTTC . TRBV5-4 . TRBJ1-2